The 11 T cell receptor beta chains below were found in one sample sequenced in a study of control samples from healthy donors and cancer patients. Assay: immunoSEQ multiplex PCR; the TCRdb copy retains only in-frame clones and omits some. This table has more than 100,000 clones, roughly 89% appearing once. The specimen was PBMCs. The receptors stem from a man in his fifties with head and neck cancer.

This chain links TRBV2 with TRBJ2-3; D is perhaps TRBD2 (6 bases). CDR3 length: 13 amino acids. Germline CDR1 SNHLY, CDR2 FYNNEI. V was clipped by 5 bases and J by 10 bases, with 16 bases between them. The CDR3 DNA sequence: TGTGCCAGCAGTTGGGACTCCGGAGGAGCGCAGTATTTT. Encoded protein: CASSWDSGGAQYF.

The rearrangement uses TRBV7-2 and TRBJ1-5, with 11 bases identical to TRBD1. In germline, CDR1 is SGHTA, CDR2 FQGNSA. This CDR3 has 15 amino acids. The V and J ends lost 3 bases and 6 bases, in that order; junction bases with no gene match: 4. The CDR3 reads CASSLGTGGGQPQHF. Here the CDR3 DNA reads TGTGCCAGCAGCTTGGGGACAGGGGGAGGTCAGCCCCAGCATTTT.

This sequence joins TRBV5-5 and TRBJ2-3; D possibly uses TRBD1 or TRBD2 (5 bases each). This CDR3 contains 13 residues. Germline values: CDR1 SGHKS, CDR2 YYEKEE (reference sequence). V lost 4 bases and J 6 bases, leaving 12 bases between the germline ends. The DNA of the CDR3 is TGTGCCAGCAGCGTCCGGGACGGCGATACGCAGTATTTT. This translates into CASSVRDGDTQYF.

J is TRBJ1-4 and V is TRBV7-9; D call uncertain. Trimming shortened V by 6 bases and J by 4 bases, and 12 bases separated the two germline ends. From germline, CDR1 is SEHNR and CDR2 FQNEAQ (reference sequence). This CDR3 has 14 amino acids. CDR3 DNA sequence: TGTGCCAGCAGTTTGGGAGCCCTTAATGAAAAACTGTTTTTT. The encoded protein is CASSLGALNEKLFF. The full variable domain, its missing parts supplied by reference TRBV7-9 and TRBJ1-4, is DTGVSQNPRHKITKRGQNVTFRCDPISEHNRLYWYRQTLGQGPEFLTYFQNEAQLEKSRLLSDRFSAERPKGSFSTLEIQRTEQGDSAMYLCASSLGALNEKLFFGSGTQLSVL.

On this clone itself: The same CDR3 can be traced to other DNA sequences in this sample. CDR3 nucleotide sequence: TGTGCCAGCAGCTTGGGGCGGACAGGGCAAGAGACCCAGTACTTC. Translated: CASSLGRTGQETQYF. The chain has TRBV5-6 and TRBJ2-5, with 8 bases lining up with TRBD1. V trimming: 0 bases; J trimming: 2 bases; junction bases outside the gene matches: 3. CDR1 SGHDT and CDR2 YYEEEE come from the germline V gene. The CDR3 is made up of 15 amino acids.

The chain carries TRBV19 and TRBJ2-3; D possibly corresponds to TRBD2 (5 bases). In germline, CDR1 is LNHDA, CDR2 SQIVND (reference sequence). There are 13 residues in the CDR3. V lost 7 bases to trimming and J lost 6 bases, with 14 bases between them. CDR3 region: CASTADSFDTQYF. The CDR3 coding sequence is TGTGCCAGTACCGCGGACTCTTTCGATACGCAGTATTTT.

The chain links TRBV2 to TRBJ2-7; the match to TRBD2 covers 12 bases. The germline gives CDR1 SNHLY, CDR2 FYNNEI. J gave up 4 bases and V 6 bases, and 10 bases lay outside the gene matches. The CDR3 loop spans 16 amino acids. The CDR3 bases are TGTGCCAGCAGCCCTAGCGGGGGGGCCAGTAAATACGAGCAGTACTTC. Protein product: CASSPSGGASKYEQYF.

The chain uses TRBV7-9 and TRBJ2-7, with 8 nucleotides matching TRBD1. Germline V gives CDR1 SEHNR, CDR2 FQNEAQ (reference sequence). The CDR3 has 14 residues. Losses at the gene ends were 5 bases for V and 4 bases for J; bases not matched to a gene: 7. Written as DNA, the CDR3 is TGTGCCAGCAGCCTAACGACAGGGGTGTACGAGCAGTACTTC. It yields the protein CASSLTTGVYEQYF.

The gene calls are TRBV30 and TRBJ1-6; D uncertain. This CDR3 comprises 13 residues. Trimming shortened V by 3 bases and J by 9 bases, and 12 bases separated the two germline ends. Looked up from germline, CDR1 is GTSNPN and CDR2 is SVGIG (reference sequence). CDR3 sequence reads: CAWSSERRSPLHF. Here the CDR3 DNA reads TGTGCCTGGAGCTCTGAGAGGCGTTCACCCCTCCACTTT.

This chain uses TRBV10-2 with TRBJ1-4, with TRBD1 identical over 9 bases. CDR1 and CDR2 (germline): WSHSY, SAAADI. The CDR3 spans 15 residues. V shed 6 bases, J shed 12 bases, and the junction held 14 bases outside the gene matches. CDR3 in amino acids: CASREPGTGPRELFF. CDR3 sequence (DNA): TGCGCCAGCAGAGAACCCGGGACAGGGCCCAGGGAACTGTTTTTT.

The rearrangement uses TRBV10-2 and TRBJ2-3; D is unresolved. CDR1 and CDR2 (germline): WSHSY, SAAADI. The CDR3 sequence is 13 residues long. V was pared by 7 bases and J by 1 base, with 9 bases between. CDR3 in amino acids: CASKPSGTDTQYF. CDR3 DNA: TGCGCCAGCAAACCAAGCGGCACAGATACGCAGTATTTT.